These 27 T cell receptor beta chains came from one sample sequenced in a study of cytomegalovirus exposure and HLA in healthy donors. The PCR employed 60 Vbeta primers together with 13 Jbeta primers. Here immunoSEQ multiplex PCR was the method, and the copy in TCRdb shows in-frame clones only, minus some. The repertoire includes roughly 160,000 clones, 73% of them detected once, and approximately 5.6% sits in the top ten. The sequenced material came from PBMCs. These receptors all stem from a woman aged 18-35 years in good health and CMV-seropositive.

The chain has TRBV19 and TRBJ1-6, with no clear D. The CDR3 sequence is 12 residues long. V was pared by 4 bases and J by 8 bases, with 6 bases between. The germline CDR1 and CDR2 sequences are LNHDA and SQIVND (reference sequence). Here the CDR3 reads CASSSQYSPLHF. In DNA form, the CDR3 reads TGTGCCAGTAGTAGTCAATATTCACCCCTCCACTTT.

V gene TRBV7-9 combines with J gene TRBJ1-2, with unresolved D. In germline, CDR1 is SEHNR, CDR2 FQNEAQ (reference sequence). The CDR3 sequence is 14 residues long. V was cut by 5 bases and J by 7 bases, with 17 bases left in between. For the CDR3, the DNA is TGTGCCAGCAGCCATGGTAGCTCAAGAGGTGGCTACACCTTC. Protein product: CASSHGSSRGGYTF.

This chain links TRBV11-1 with TRBJ2-7; perhaps TRBD2 as D (6 bases). The CDR3 is 14 residues long. The germline V gene has CDR1 SGHAT and CDR2 FQDESV (reference sequence). V shed 3 bases and J shed 2 bases, with 11 bases lying between them. In DNA, the CDR3 is TGTGCCAGCAGCTTGGGACTTAACGCCTACGAGCAGTACTTC. It translates to CASSLGLNAYEQYF.

The chain employs TRBV27 and TRBJ1-2; 8 nucleotides agree with TRBD1. This CDR3 has 13 residues. CDR1 and CDR2 (germline): MNHEY, SMNVEV (reference sequence). V lost 8 bases, J lost 3 bases, and 5 bases stayed unmatched. The CDR3 here is CASGETGDYGYTF. CDR3 coding DNA: TGTGCCAGCGGGGAGACAGGGGACTATGGCTACACCTTC.

V gene TRBV10-3 combines with J gene TRBJ2-5; 8 bases are shared with TRBD1. The assigned J gene may be wrong: the sequence end matches TRBJ2-7 better. This CDR3 spans 14 amino acids. The germline CDR1 and CDR2 sequences are ENHRY and SYGVKD. In DNA, the CDR3 is TGTGCCATCAGGAGACAGGGGAGTCTATACGAGCAGTACTTC. This encodes CAIRRQGSLYEQYF.

This sequence joins TRBV9 and TRBJ2-5, with D possibly matching TRBD2 (5 bases). V was pared by 4 bases and J by 5 bases, with 21 bases between. The CDR3 covers 16 residues. CDR1 and CDR2 (germline): SGDLS, YYNGEE. CDR3 DNA sequence: TGTGCCAGCAGCTCAGGCTTTCGGGGAAATATCGAGACCCAGTACTTC. Protein: CASSSGFRGNIETQYF.

The chain combines TRBV7-6 with TRBJ1-6, with 8 positions matching TRBD1. Germline CDR1 is SGHVS and CDR2 is FNYEAQ. The J segment lost 7 bases and the V segment lost 1 base, leaving 9 bases of the junction unmatched. The CDR3 totals 17 residues. The DNA of the CDR3 is TGTGCCAGCAGCTTAGAAGCCAGGGGGCCGAGAAATTCACCCCTCCACTTT. It encodes CASSLEARGPRNSPLHF.

This CDR3 is CASSHLRDKYEQYF. The CDR3 nucleotides read TGTGCCAGCAGCCACCTCCGGGACAAATACGAGCAGTACTTC. The chain employs TRBV14 and TRBJ2-7; D might be TRBD1 (6 bases). V gave up 3 bases and J gave up 4 bases, with 13 bases separating them. The CDR3 length is 14 residues. Germline assignment: CDR1 SGHDN and CDR2 FVKESK.

J is TRBJ2-7 and V is TRBV2; D is unresolved. Trimming stripped 8 bases from V and 0 bases from J, with 11 bases between. CDR3 length: 13 amino acids. Germline V gives CDR1 SNHLY, CDR2 FYNNEI. The CDR3 region has the DNA TGTGCCAGCGTCATTCACAACTCCTACGAGCAGTACTTC. The encoded protein is CASVIHNSYEQYF. The full variable domain, with the rest looked up from reference TRBV2 and TRBJ2-7, is EPEVTQTPSHQVTQMGQEVILRCVPISNHLYFYWYRQILGQKVEFLVSFYNNEISEKSEIFDDQFSVERPDGSNFTLKIRSTKLEDSAMYFCASVIHNSYEQYFGPGTRLTVT.

The chain links TRBV5-6 to TRBJ2-1; 7 bases align to TRBD1. Germline CDR1 reads SGHDT; CDR2 reads YYEEEE. Trimming removed 2 bases from V and 3 bases from J; junction bases left unmatched: 2. The CDR3 has 14 residues. The CDR3: CASSFGTDYNEQFF. In DNA form, the CDR3 reads TGTGCCAGCAGCTTCGGGACAGACTACAATGAGCAGTTCTTC.

A word on this clone: A read error may account for a junction end that differs from germline. The chain links TRBV6-6 to TRBJ1-2; D remains ambiguous. The CDR3 spans 11 residues. Germline V gene lookup returns CDR1 MNHNY and CDR2 SVGAGI (reference sequence). The CDR3 is CASSNSRSYTF. CDR3 sequence (DNA): TGTGCCAGCAGTAACTCGAGAAGCTACACCTTC.

The genes are TRBV5-1 and TRBJ1-5, with D uncertain. The CDR3 is 15 residues long. V was pared by 3 bases and J by 0 bases, with 10 bases between. CDR1 SGHRS and CDR2 YFSETQ come from the germline V gene. The CDR3 here is CASSSSPDSNQPQHF. CDR3 nucleotide sequence: TGCGCCAGCAGCTCCTCCCCAGATAGCAATCAGCCCCAGCATTTT.

The rearrangement links TRBV19 to TRBJ1-2; 10 bases map to TRBD1. V dropped 6 bases and J dropped 5; count of bases not matched to a gene: 3. The CDR3 spans 13 residues. Germline CDR1 reads LNHDA; CDR2 reads SQIVND (reference sequence). As DNA, the CDR3 is TGTGCCAGTAGGGGGACAGGGGATTATGGCTACACCTTC. Translating it yields CASRGTGDYGYTF.

In its sample, this clone was seen a few times. The chain joins TRBV15 to TRBJ2-7, with D possibly being TRBD1 (7 bases). Trimming removed 4 bases from V and 2 bases from J, with 12 bases in between. Germline CDR1 reads LNHNV; CDR2 reads YYDKDF (reference sequence). The CDR3 loop spans 14 amino acids. The CDR3 here is CATSTTGEAYEQYF. CDR3 bases: TGTGCCACCAGCACCACAGGGGAGGCCTACGAGCAGTACTTC.

V gene TRBV9 combines with J gene TRBJ2-2; the match to TRBD2 covers 9 bases. CDR1 is SGDLS and CDR2 is YYNGEE in the germline V gene. V lost 4 bases and J lost 1; bases outside the gene matches: 5. This CDR3 contains 16 residues. The chain's CDR3 is CASSTQRGENTGELFF. CDR3 sequence (DNA): TGTGCCAGCAGCACCCAGCGGGGGGAGAACACCGGGGAGCTGTTTTTT. Full variable domain (outside the CDR3, taken from reference TRBV9 and TRBJ2-2): DSGVTQTPKHLITATGQRVTLRCSPRSGDLSVYWYQQSLDQGLQFLIQYYNGEERAKGNILERFSAQQFPDLHSELNLSSLELGDSALYFCASSTQRGENTGELFFGEGSRLTVL.

V and J are TRBV4-1 and TRBJ1-5; D gene unclear. The CDR3 contains 15 residues. Trimming left V 0 bases short and J 1 base short, with 7 bases between. Germline loops: CDR1 MGHRA, CDR2 YSYEKL. The DNA of the CDR3 is TGCGCCAGCAGCCAAGAACAGACAAGCAATCAGCCCCAGCATTTT. Translated: CASSQEQTSNQPQHF.

This clone was observed a handful of times. This chain connects TRBV5-1 to TRBJ1-1; D unresolved. From germline, CDR1 is SGHRS and CDR2 YFSETQ. Deletions cut 4 bases from V and 4 bases from J, with 20 bases between. This CDR3 spans 16 amino acids. The CDR3 sequence: CASSPDNRAGGTEAFF. CDR3 coding DNA: TGCGCCAGCAGCCCTGACAACCGGGCAGGAGGCACTGAAGCTTTCTTT.

This clone was seen more than once but under ten times. The chain is built from TRBV20-1 and TRBJ2-7, with D uncertain. The CDR3 has 11 amino acids. Germline loops: CDR1 DFQATT, CDR2 SNEGSKA (reference sequence). V was shortened by 1 base and J by 7 bases, with 8 bases between the two germline ends. The DNA for the CDR3 is TGCAGTGCTAGAGCTAGTGGTGAGCAGTACTTC. Translated: CSARASGEQYF.

The chain is built from TRBV19 and TRBJ2-1; possible D gene TRBD1, 5 bases. Trimming removed 3 bases at V and 4 bases at J, with 16 bases between. The CDR3 sequence is 16 residues long. Germline CDR1 and CDR2: LNHDA and SQIVND (reference sequence). The CDR3 region has the DNA TGTGCCAGTAGTATCCCCCGCGACAGCCGATACAATGAGCAGTTCTTC. Translated, it gives CASSIPRDSRYNEQFF.

The V and J genes are TRBV7-8 and TRBJ1-1; TRBD1 aligns across 7 bases. Germline CDR1 and CDR2: SGHVS and FQNEAQ. Trimming removed 5 bases from V and 4 bases from J; junction bases left unmatched: 7. The CDR3 is 14 residues long. CDR3 nucleotides: TGTGCCAGCAGCCGAAGACAGGGATCCACTGAAGCTTTCTTT. It is translated as CASSRRQGSTEAFF.

The rearrangement joins TRBV18 to TRBJ2-7; TRBD1 agrees at 8 bases. The junction had 11 bases not matched to a gene; V was cut back by 6 bases and J by 4 bases. CDR1 and CDR2 from the germline V gene are KGHSH and LQKENI. This CDR3 has 15 amino acids. This CDR3 reads CASSPGQGRLYEQYF. In DNA, the CDR3 is TGTGCCAGCTCCCCCGGACAGGGTCGACTTTACGAGCAGTACTTC.

The chain uses TRBV7-2 and TRBJ2-1; possible D gene TRBD1, 5 bases. With 4 bases removed from V and 7 bases from J, the gap between germline ends came to 14 bases. Germline CDR1 is SGHTA and CDR2 is FQGNSA. This CDR3 comprises 14 residues. The CDR3: CASSCRTLQNEQFF. CDR3 nucleotide sequence: TGTGCCAGCAGCTGCCGGACATTGCAAAATGAGCAGTTCTTC.

Concerning this clone itself: One junction end does not reproduce the germline sequence, and a read error may be involved. V and J are TRBV19 and TRBJ2-3; D may be TRBD1 (5 bases). The CDR3 totals 16 residues. Germline CDR1 reads LNHDA; CDR2 reads SQIVND (reference sequence). For the CDR3, the DNA is TGTACCAGTAGTACTCAGGGTATGTTAAGGACAGATACGCAGTATTTT. Protein product: CTSSTQGMLRTDTQYF.

The chain is built from TRBV2 and TRBJ2-5; TRBD1 might be the D (6 bases). Germline CDR1 and CDR2: SNHLY and FYNNEI. This CDR3 has 13 amino acids. V gave up 5 bases and J gave up 0 bases, with 7 bases separating them. The CDR3 sequence is CASSRDNQETQYF. The DNA for the CDR3 is TGTGCCAGCAGTAGGGACAACCAAGAGACCCAGTACTTC.

The chain uses TRBV4-1 and TRBJ2-4, with D perhaps TRBD1 (5 bases). Germline values: CDR1 MGHRA, CDR2 YSYEKL. The V and J ends lost 1 base and 8 bases respectively, with 18 bases between them. The CDR3 is 16 residues long. The CDR3 region is CASSQALGAEGDIQYF. CDR3 DNA sequence: TGCGCCAGCAGCCAAGCCCTTGGGGCCGAAGGGGACATTCAGTACTTC.

The CDR3 sequence: CASSLEQHDTQYF. In DNA form, the CDR3 reads TGCGCCAGCAGCTTGGAACAGCACGATACGCAGTATTTT. The chain links TRBV5-1 to TRBJ2-3; D unresolved. Germline CDR1 and CDR2: SGHRS and YFSETQ. The V end lost 0 bases, the J end lost 6 bases, and 8 bases lay between the germline ends. The CDR3 consists of 13 residues.

This clone has only a few counts. The chain couples TRBV6-1 to TRBJ2-5; D is possibly TRBD1 (5 bases). Trimming stripped 6 bases from V and 5 bases from J, with 10 bases between. From germline, CDR1 is MNHNS and CDR2 SASEGT. This CDR3 contains 12 residues. The DNA of the CDR3 is TGTGCCAGCAGAGGACAAGCGGAGACCCAGTACTTC. This encodes CASRGQAETQYF.